Each of the 24 T cell receptor beta chains below was sequenced from the same sample in a study of post-analysis software for immune sequencing data. Unique molecular identifiers were carried by the TCR beta cDNA libraries. TCRdb re-called the PCR reads through MiXCR, storing one row per CDR3 protein. The sample holds about 500,000 distinct CDR3 sequences, 45% seen once. Broader study findings: There were a handful of TRBV segments more frequent in patients than controls, and TRBV5-6, TRBV5-1 and TRBV20-1 were among them.

No antigen has been assigned to these receptors. Sequenced: blood. All receptors come from a girl aged 5 to 17 with multiple sclerosis.

The rearrangement joins TRBV15 to TRBJ2-5, with TRBD2 as a possible D gene (5 bases). CDR1 is LNHNV, CDR2 YYDKDF, per germline (reference sequence). The length of the CDR3 is 14 residues. The V end lost 9 bases, the J end lost 2 bases, and 16 bases lay between the germline ends. CDR3 loop: CATSRDTLQETQYF. The CDR3 bases are TGTGCCACGTCCCGGGATACCTTACAAGAGACCCAGTACTTC.

This rearrangement joins TRBV7-9 to TRBJ2-7; D assignment may be TRBD1 or TRBD2 (5 bases each). The CDR3 is 12 amino acids. Germline lookup yields CDR1 SEHNR and CDR2 FQNEAQ (reference sequence). Trimming left V 7 bases short and J 3 bases short, with 10 bases between. The DNA of the CDR3 is TGTGCCAGCACAGAGGGGAGCTACGAGCAGTACTTC. Protein: CASTEGSYEQYF.

This sequence joins TRBV7-2 and TRBJ2-2; D tentatively reads TRBD1 or TRBD2 (5 bases each). The CDR3 extends over 14 amino acids. V lost 1 base, J lost 9 bases, and 12 bases lay in between. Germline V gives CDR1 SGHTA, CDR2 FQGNSA. The CDR3 loop reads CASSLGLEGWELFF. CDR3 DNA: TGTGCCAGCAGCTTAGGTTTAGAGGGGTGGGAGCTGTTTTTT. Filled out from reference TRBV7-2 and TRBJ2-2, the complete variable domain reads GAGVSQSPSNKVTEKGKDVELRCDPISGHTALYWYRQSLGQGLEFLIYFQGNSAPDKSGLPSDRFSAERTGGSVSTLTIQRTQQEDSAVYLCASSLGLEGWELFFGEGSRLTVL.

The chain is built from TRBV7-2 and TRBJ2-6, with a possible D match to TRBD2 (5 bases). The CDR3 has 16 residues. V was shortened by 5 bases and J by 2 bases, with 13 bases between the two germline ends. Germline CDR1 and CDR2: SGHTA and FQGNSA. The CDR3 loop reads CASSPLLAPGANVLTF. The CDR3 DNA follows: TGTGCCAGCAGCCCCCTCCTAGCTCCTGGGGCCAACGTCCTGACTTTC.

V and J are TRBV14 and TRBJ1-2, with TRBD1 matching over 7 bases. V gave up 1 base and J gave up 6 bases; unmatched junction bases: 5. From germline, CDR1 is SGHDN and CDR2 FVKESK. This CDR3 spans 14 amino acids. The CDR3 nucleotides read TGTGCCAGCAGCCAAGCACTCCAGGGGGATGGCTACACCTTC. Translating gives CASSQALQGDGYTF. The full variable domain, its missing parts supplied by reference TRBV14 and TRBJ1-2, is EAGVTQFPSHSVIEKGQTVTLRCDPISGHDNLYWYRRVMGKEIKFLLHFVKESKQDESGMPNNRFLAERTGGTYSTLKVQPAELEDSGVYFCASSQALQGDGYTFGSGTRLTVV.

The chain is built from TRBV20-1 and TRBJ2-1, with 12 bases aligning to TRBD2. The V gene end was trimmed by 2 bases and the J gene end by 6 bases; junction bases not matched to a gene: 2. This CDR3 comprises 14 residues. Per germline, CDR1 DFQATT and CDR2 SNEGSKA (reference sequence). DNA of the CDR3: TGCAGTGCTAGATCGGGACTAGCGGGCAATGAGCAGTTCTTC. Protein sequence: CSARSGLAGNEQFF.

This chain joins TRBV5-1 and TRBJ2-1, with a tentative D call TRBD2 (5 bases). V lost 6 bases, J lost 8 bases, and 24 bases lay in between. Germline-derived CDR1 and CDR2 are SGHRS and YFSETQ. The CDR3 runs 16 residues. As DNA, the CDR3 is TGCGCCAGCACCCCTTCGGAGGTGGTTTCGTTGGATGAGCAGTTCTTC. Amino acids: CASTPSEVVSLDEQFF.

This clonotype was counted between two and nine times. The V gene is TRBV7-2, the J gene TRBJ1-1; weak D call: TRBD1 (5 bases). Trimming left V 4 bases short and J 4 bases short, with 13 bases between. The CDR3 loop spans 14 amino acids. The V gene's germline CDR1 is SGHTA and CDR2 FQGNSA. In nucleotides, the CDR3 is TGTGCCAGCAGCTACAAAGGGGAGGGCACTGAAGCTTTCTTT. Translation gives CASSYKGEGTEAFF.

A few counts support this clonotype. This sequence joins TRBV6-6 and TRBJ2-1; 10 bases align to TRBD1. This CDR3 contains 16 residues. Germline loops: CDR1 MNHNY, CDR2 SVGAGI (reference sequence). Unmatched junction bases numbered 4, after V lost 0 bases and J lost 5 bases. The CDR3 nucleotides read TGTGCCAGCAGTTACTCGACAGGGGGCATCAACAATGAGCAGTTCTTC. Translation gives CASSYSTGGINNEQFF.

The rearrangement joins TRBV7-9 to TRBJ1-1; TRBD1 is a possible D gene (6 bases). There are 12 residues in the CDR3. With 3 bases removed from V and 10 bases from J, the gap between germline ends came to 12 bases. Germline CDR1 SEHNR, CDR2 FQNEAQ (reference sequence). CDR3 bases: TGTGCCAGCAGCTTCACAGGGTCAGCAGCTTTCTTT. Translation gives CASSFTGSAAFF.

The chain couples TRBV5-1 to TRBJ1-6; D remains ambiguous. With 0 bases removed from V and 0 bases from J, the gap between germline ends came to 4 bases. The CDR3 runs to 15 residues. Germline lookup yields CDR1 SGHRS and CDR2 YFSETQ. The CDR3 sequence: CASSLATSYNSPLHF. Written as DNA, the CDR3 is TGCGCCAGCAGCTTGGCCACCTCCTATAATTCACCCCTCCACTTT.

This clonotype was observed a few times. The chain couples TRBV20-1 to TRBJ1-4; 7 bases match TRBD1. The CDR3 contains 14 residues. With 2 bases clipped from V and 6 bases from J, the junction kept 6 bases outside the gene matches. Germline CDR1 reads DFQATT; CDR2 reads SNEGSKA (reference sequence). As DNA, the CDR3 is TGCAGTGCTAGACAACAGGGGTTGGATGAAAAACTGTTTTTT. Translated: CSARQQGLDEKLFF.

The rearrangement uses TRBV7-2 and TRBJ1-6; a possible D gene is TRBD1 (6 bases). CDR3 length: 16 amino acids. The germline V gene has CDR1 SGHTA and CDR2 FQGNSA. The V and J ends lost 0 bases and 7 bases respectively, with 13 bases between them. The CDR3 DNA reads TGTGCCAGCAGCTTAGCTTCCGGACAGAGAAATTCACCCCTCCACTTT. Protein sequence: CASSLASGQRNSPLHF.

About this clonotype: A read error may account for a junction end that differs from germline. The rearrangement joins TRBV12-3 or TRBV12-4 to TRBJ2-3, with D maybe TRBD2 (8 bases). The CDR3 consists of 17 residues. The CDR3 DNA sequence: TGTGCCAGCAGTTCACGGGGTAGCGGGATAGGGACAGATATGCAGTATTTT. It encodes CASSSRGSGIGTDMQYF.

This clonotype was counted a few times. One end of the junction fails to match germline, which may point to a read error. The chain carries TRBV7-6 and TRBJ2-7; 7 bases line up with TRBD1. The last part of the DNA fits TRBJ2-5 better; the J call may be wrong. CDR3 size: 16 residues. Germline V gene sequence: CDR1 SGHVS, CDR2 FNYEAQ. CDR3 DNA: TGTGCCAGCGGCTTAGAGGTTTGGCAGGGGGAAGAGACCCAGTACTTC. It yields the protein CASGLEVWQGEETQYF.

The chain carries TRBV5-1 and TRBJ2-5; 9 bases line up with TRBD2. CDR1 and CDR2 from the germline V gene are SGHRS and YFSETQ. This CDR3 is built from 16 residues. The junction had 7 bases not matched to a gene; V was cut back by 4 bases and J by 0 bases. DNA for the CDR3: TGCGCCAGCAGCCCAGGACTAGCGAGCAACCAAGAGACCCAGTACTTC. Amino acids: CASSPGLASNQETQYF.

V and J are TRBV12-3 or TRBV12-4 and TRBJ2-3; no clear D gene. Trimming removed 5 bases from V and 8 bases from J, with 20 bases in between. The CDR3 runs to 15 residues. The CDR3 DNA reads TGTGCCAGCAGTCTCTACCGGGCCGCTAGTCGTACGCAGTATTTT. It specifies CASSLYRAASRTQYF.

The rearrangement uses TRBV30 and TRBJ1-2; maybe TRBD1 (6 bases). CDR3 length: 12 residues. Per germline, CDR1 GTSNPN and CDR2 SVGIG (reference sequence). Trimming took 5 bases from V and 6 from J, leaving 13 bases between them. CDR3 nucleotides: TGTGCCTGGGGAAGCCAGGGGCATGGCTACACCTTC. Its protein is CAWGSQGHGYTF.

This clonotype has a handful of counts. The chain combines TRBV20-1 with TRBJ2-5; 8 bases map to TRBD1. The germline V gene encodes CDR1 DFQATT and CDR2 SNEGSKA (reference sequence). Trimming took 3 bases from V and 3 from J; bases not matched to a gene: 3. The CDR3 spans 13 residues. CDR3 in DNA: TGCAGTGCTAGCAGGACAGGGAAAGAGACCCAGTACTTC. This sequence encodes CSASRTGKETQYF.

This clonotype was recorded at least ten times. The rearrangement uses TRBV5-1 and TRBJ2-7; either TRBD1 or TRBD2 may supply D (5 bases each). From germline, CDR1 is SGHRS and CDR2 YFSETQ. V lost 4 bases and J 0 bases, leaving 14 bases between the germline ends. CDR3 length: 15 residues. The CDR3 protein is CASSPGTGGSYEQYF. CDR3 DNA: TGCGCCAGCAGCCCGGGGACCGGCGGCTCCTACGAGCAGTACTTC.

This clonotype was seen a handful of times. The chain uses TRBV5-1 and TRBJ2-3, with D uncertain. V was clipped by 2 bases and J by 6 bases, with 16 bases between them. CDR3 length equals 15 residues. Germline V gene lookup returns CDR1 SGHRS and CDR2 YFSETQ. CDR3 amino acids: CASSLEVPAGDTQYF. CDR3 sequence (DNA): TGCGCCAGCAGCTTAGAGGTGCCCGCCGGGGATACGCAGTATTTT.

This chain joins TRBV5-8 and TRBJ1-4, with D perhaps TRBD1 (5 bases). The germline gives CDR1 SGHTS, CDR2 YDEGEE. The CDR3 sequence is 14 residues long. V was shortened by 3 bases and J by 4 bases, with 10 bases between the two germline ends. CDR3: CASSWGNLNEKLFF. The DNA of the CDR3 is TGTGCCAGCAGCTGGGGGAACCTTAATGAAAAACTGTTTTTT. Based on the CDR3 plus reference TRBV5-8 and TRBJ1-4, the full variable domain is EAGVTQSPTHLIKTRGQQATLRCSPISGHTSVYWYQQALGLGLQFLLWYDEGEERNRGNFPPRFSGRQFPNYSSELNVNALELEDSALYLCASSWGNLNEKLFFGSGTQLSVL.

This clonotype was seen only a few times. The chain recombines TRBV7-9 with TRBJ2-7; 15 bases fit TRBD2. The CDR3 runs 16 residues. Germline-derived CDR1 and CDR2 are SEHNR and FQNEAQ (reference sequence). Losses at the gene ends were 5 bases for V and 6 bases for J; bases not matched to a gene: 8. In DNA, the CDR3 is TGTGCCAGCAGCCCAAGGACTAGCGGGAGGGCTGGCGAGCAGTACTTC. This encodes CASSPRTSGRAGEQYF.

V gene TRBV7-2 combines with J gene TRBJ2-1; D might be TRBD2 (5 bases). V was shortened by 1 base and J by 6 bases, with 13 bases between the two germline ends. Germline CDR1 is SGHTA and CDR2 is FQGNSA. CDR3 length: 15 residues. The CDR3 sequence: CASSLGVGEGNEQFF. CDR3 nucleotides: TGTGCCAGCAGCTTAGGGGTTGGAGAGGGCAATGAGCAGTTCTTC.